This T cell receptor beta chain was obtained from a study of cytomegalovirus exposure and HLA in healthy donors. Study-level points and caveats: A classifier reportedly called cytomegalovirus status with high sensitivity and specificity. Rarity characterized most TCR sequences, yet some public TCRs appeared in many donors. Clusters of TCRs from the first cohort tended to co-occur in the 110 or so validation repertoires (as a later analysis found). The listing of 150 to 200 TCR beta chains classed them as cytomegalovirus-associated.

Of note for this clone: Its antigen is not identified.

The CDR3 covers 17 residues. The germline V gene encodes CDR1 MDHEN and CDR2 SYDVKM. The V gene end was trimmed by 6 bases and the J gene end by 6 bases; junction bases not matched to a gene: 14. The repertoire was sequenced with immunoSEQ multiplex PCR; TCRdb's copy has only in-frame clones and lacks some. The sample includes a few hundred thousand clones, less than 90% of them seen just once. Sequenced material: PBMCs. This sequence originates from a man between 18 and 35 years old in good health and CMV-seropositive. The V gene is TRBV28, the J gene TRBJ2-5; 12 bases are shared with TRBD1. The CDR3 nucleotides are TGTGCCAGCAGCCCCCCAGTAGGGACAGGGGGCCTAAAGACCCAGTACTTC. Translating gives CASSPPVGTGGLKTQYF.